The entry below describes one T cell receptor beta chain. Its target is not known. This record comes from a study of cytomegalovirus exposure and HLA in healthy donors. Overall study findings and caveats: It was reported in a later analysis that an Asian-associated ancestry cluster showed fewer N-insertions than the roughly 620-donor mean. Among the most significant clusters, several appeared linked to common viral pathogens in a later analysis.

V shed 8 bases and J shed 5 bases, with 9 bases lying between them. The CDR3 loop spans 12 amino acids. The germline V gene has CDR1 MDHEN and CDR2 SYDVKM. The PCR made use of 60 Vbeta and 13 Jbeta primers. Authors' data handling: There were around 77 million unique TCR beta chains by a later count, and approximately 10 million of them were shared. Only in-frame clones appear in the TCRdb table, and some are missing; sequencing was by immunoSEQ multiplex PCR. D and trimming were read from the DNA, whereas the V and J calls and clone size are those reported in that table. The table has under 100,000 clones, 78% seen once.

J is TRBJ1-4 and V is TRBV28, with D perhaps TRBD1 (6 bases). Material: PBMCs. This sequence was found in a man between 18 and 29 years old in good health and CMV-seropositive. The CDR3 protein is CASLQGNEKLFF. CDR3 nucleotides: TGTGCCAGCCTACAGGGAAATGAAAAACTGTTTTTT.